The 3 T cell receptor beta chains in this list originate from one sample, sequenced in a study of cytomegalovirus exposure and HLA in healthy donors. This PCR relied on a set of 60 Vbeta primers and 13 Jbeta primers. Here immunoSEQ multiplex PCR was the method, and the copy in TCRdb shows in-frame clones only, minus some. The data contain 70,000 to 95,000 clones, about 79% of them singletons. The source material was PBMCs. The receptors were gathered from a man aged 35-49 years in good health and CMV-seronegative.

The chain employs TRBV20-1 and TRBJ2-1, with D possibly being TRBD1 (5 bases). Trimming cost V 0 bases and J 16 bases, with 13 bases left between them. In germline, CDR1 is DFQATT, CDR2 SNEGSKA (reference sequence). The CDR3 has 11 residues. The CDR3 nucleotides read TGCAGTGCTAGAGAAGGGGAACGGAGCTTCTTC. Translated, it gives CSAREGERSFF.

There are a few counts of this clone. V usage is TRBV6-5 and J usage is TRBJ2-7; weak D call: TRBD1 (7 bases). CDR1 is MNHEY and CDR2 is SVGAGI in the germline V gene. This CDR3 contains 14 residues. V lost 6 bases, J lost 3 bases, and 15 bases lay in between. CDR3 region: CASRGQDGGYEQYF. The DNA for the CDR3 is TGTGCCAGCAGAGGACAGGACGGGGGCTACGAGCAGTACTTC.

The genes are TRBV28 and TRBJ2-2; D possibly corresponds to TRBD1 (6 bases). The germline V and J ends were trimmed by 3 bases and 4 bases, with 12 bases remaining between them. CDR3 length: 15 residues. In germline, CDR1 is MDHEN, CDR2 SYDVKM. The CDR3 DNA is TGTGCCAGCAGTTTGTCAGGGGCCCGCACCGGGGAGCTGTTTTTT. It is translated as CASSLSGARTGELFF.